This T cell receptor beta chain was observed in a study of PD-1 blockade in classical Hodgkin lymphoma. General study findings and limits: Exclusion was the outcome for patients who began nivolumab under 1 year after ASCT. Although disease activity or prior therapy may be involved, causes of the repertoire differences remain undefined. Prior to therapy, complete responders displayed diversity much like that of newly diagnosed patients.

This table comes from immunoSEQ multiplex PCR, and its TCRdb copy is limited to in-frame clones, with some not included. The table lists around 27,000 clones, about 85% of them singletons. V was trimmed by 1 base and J by 2 bases, leaving 8 bases between them. From germline, CDR1 is MNHEY and CDR2 SVGAGI. The CDR3 contains 14 residues. Time point noted: cycle 4 day 1 (C4D1), after less than 7 weeks of nivolumab. After autologous stem cell transplantation all patients relapsed, and prior brentuximab vedotin exposure differed between cohorts. Purification of CD4+ T cells from thawed PBMCs was performed via magnetic negative selection. This clone showed up just a few times. Its antigen is undetermined. The same CDR3 also results from other DNA sequences found in this sample.

Sequencing used CD4+ T cells from blood, obtained before the fourth cycle of nivolumab. The chain is built from TRBV6-5 and TRBJ1-1; the D gene is possibly TRBD1 (6 bases). The clonotype originates from a human donor with classical Hodgkin lymphoma. CDR3 nucleotide sequence: TGTGCCAGCAGTTACTTACAGGGAAACACTGAAGCTTTCTTT. Its translation is CASSYLQGNTEAFF.